This TCR beta chain emerged from a study of cytomegalovirus exposure and HLA in healthy donors. Clones were sequenced by immunoSEQ multiplex PCR, and TCRdb holds only the in-frame ones, with some missing. The sample has some 100,000 clones; less than 90% are singletons. Details on this clone: Its antigen remains unidentified.

Findings and caveats of the study: In vitro experiments confirmed that a few CMV-associated chains were specific for CMV antigens.

Sequenced: PBMCs. This clonotype was sampled from a man aged 18 to 29 in good health and CMV-seropositive.

The CDR3 DNA is TGTGCCTGGAGTGGCGGGTTTTCCTACAATGAGCAGTTCTTC. It specifies CAWSGGFSYNEQFF. The genes are TRBV30 and TRBJ2-1, with TRBD2 as a possible D gene (5 bases). The CDR3 runs 14 residues. The germline gives CDR1 GTSNPN, CDR2 SVGIG (reference sequence). Trimming took off 1 base at V and 1 base at J, with 8 bases between the two ends.